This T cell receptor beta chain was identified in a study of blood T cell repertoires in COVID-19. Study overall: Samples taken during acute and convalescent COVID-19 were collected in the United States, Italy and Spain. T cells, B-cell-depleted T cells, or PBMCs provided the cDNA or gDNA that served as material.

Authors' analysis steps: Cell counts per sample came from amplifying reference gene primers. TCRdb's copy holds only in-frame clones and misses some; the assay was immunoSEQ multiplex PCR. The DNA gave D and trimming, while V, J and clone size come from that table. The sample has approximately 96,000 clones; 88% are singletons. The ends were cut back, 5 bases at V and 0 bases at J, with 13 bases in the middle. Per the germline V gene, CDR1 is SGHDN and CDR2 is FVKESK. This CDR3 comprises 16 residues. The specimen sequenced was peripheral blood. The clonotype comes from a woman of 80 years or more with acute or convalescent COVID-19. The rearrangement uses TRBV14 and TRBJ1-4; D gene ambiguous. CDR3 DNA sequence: TGTGCCAGCAGCTCATATTACAGTCCAACTAATGAAAAACTGTTTTTT. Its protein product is CASSSYYSPTNEKLFF.